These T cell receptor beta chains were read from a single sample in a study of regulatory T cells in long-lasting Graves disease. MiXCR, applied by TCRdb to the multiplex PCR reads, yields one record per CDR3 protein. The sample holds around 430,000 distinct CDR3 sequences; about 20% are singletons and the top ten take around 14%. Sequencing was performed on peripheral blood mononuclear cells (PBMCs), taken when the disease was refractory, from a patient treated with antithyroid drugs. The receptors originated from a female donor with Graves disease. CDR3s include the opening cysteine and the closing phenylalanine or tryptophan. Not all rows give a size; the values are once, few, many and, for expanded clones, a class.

CDR3aa: CASSLSFENSPLHF
j_gene: TRBJ1-6
abundance: .
v_gene: TRBV7-9

CDR3aa: CASRARTSPETQYF
j_gene: TRBJ2-5
abundance: many
v_gene: TRBV2

CDR3aa: CASSQVQEGNSPLHF
j_gene: TRBJ1-6
abundance: .
v_gene: TRBV3-1

CDR3aa: CASSQSWDGATQYF
j_gene: TRBJ2-5
abundance: .
v_gene: TRBV3-1

CDR3aa: CASSHRGRPDTETQYF
j_gene: TRBJ2-5
abundance: few
v_gene: TRBV3-1

CDR3aa: CASRVSANTGELFF
j_gene: TRBJ2-2
abundance: many
v_gene: TRBV2

CDR3aa: CASSLIKGRKNIQYF
j_gene: TRBJ2-4
abundance: .
v_gene: TRBV11-2

CDR3aa: CASSYRQREQYF
j_gene: TRBJ2-7
abundance: many
v_gene: TRBV6-2/TRBV6-3

CDR3aa: CASSLRQGNEQFF
j_gene: TRBJ2-1
abundance: many
v_gene: TRBV28

CDR3aa: CASSQEAWGQPQHF
j_gene: TRBJ1-5
abundance: .
v_gene: TRBV3-1

CDR3aa: CASSLLGLLGAIDEQYF
j_gene: TRBJ2-7
abundance: many
v_gene: TRBV27

CDR3aa: CASSEGAGEQYF
j_gene: TRBJ2-7
abundance: many
v_gene: TRBV2

CDR3aa: CASSSGGNRQPQHF
j_gene: TRBJ1-5
abundance: few
v_gene: TRBV5-6

CDR3aa: CSALRREAEGYTF
j_gene: TRBJ1-2
abundance: many
v_gene: TRBV20-1

CDR3aa: CASQGGGMDTEAFF
j_gene: TRBJ1-1
abundance: many
v_gene: TRBV28

CDR3aa: CSAPWGGRGKTEAFF
j_gene: TRBJ1-1
abundance: once
v_gene: TRBV20-1

CDR3aa: CASTLPGTGLAGELFF
j_gene: TRBJ2-2
abundance: .
v_gene: TRBV19

CDR3aa: CASSFRLAGSTDTQYF
j_gene: TRBJ2-3
abundance: .
v_gene: TRBV7-8

CDR3aa: CASSLRLAGRYNEQFF
j_gene: TRBJ2-1
abundance: .
v_gene: TRBV13

CDR3aa: CSVGDSSYEQYF
j_gene: TRBJ2-7
abundance: many
v_gene: TRBV29-1

CDR3aa: CASTQSGSNNEKLFF
j_gene: TRBJ1-4
abundance: many
v_gene: TRBV12-3/TRBV12-4

CDR3aa: CASSVGLAGAFQETQYF
j_gene: TRBJ2-5
abundance: .
v_gene: TRBV9

CDR3aa: CGWLAGYTGELFF
j_gene: TRBJ2-2
abundance: few
v_gene: TRBV12-3/TRBV12-4

CDR3aa: CASSQKKTQYF
j_gene: TRBJ2-5
abundance: few
v_gene: TRBV7-9

CDR3aa: CASSPSQGTYTEAFF
j_gene: TRBJ1-1
abundance: .
v_gene: TRBV5-5

CDR3aa: CASSLVGDSTEQYF
j_gene: TRBJ2-7
abundance: many
v_gene: TRBV11-2

CDR3aa: CASSPKILSGVSSYNEQFF
j_gene: TRBJ2-1
abundance: .
v_gene: TRBV7-9

CDR3aa: CSARAPGRGLYTEAFF
j_gene: TRBJ1-1
abundance: few
v_gene: TRBV20-1

CDR3aa: CATSDGASNTGELFF
j_gene: TRBJ2-2
abundance: few
v_gene: TRBV24-1

CDR3aa: CSAPGLAGGKGETQYF
j_gene: TRBJ2-5
abundance: many
v_gene: TRBV20-1

CDR3aa: CASSQEPAGESYEQYF
j_gene: TRBJ2-7
abundance: few
v_gene: TRBV4-3

CDR3aa: CASSSEDRGRETQYF
j_gene: TRBJ2-5
abundance: .
v_gene: TRBV11-2

CDR3aa: CSAGTSGAYEQYF
j_gene: TRBJ2-7
abundance: many
v_gene: TRBV20-1

CDR3aa: CASSRRGWHGYTF
j_gene: TRBJ1-2
abundance: .
v_gene: TRBV7-2

CDR3aa: CASSSKGGVDTEAFF
j_gene: TRBJ1-1
abundance: many
v_gene: TRBV28

CDR3aa: CASSLAQNTGELFF
j_gene: TRBJ2-2
abundance: many
v_gene: TRBV12-3/TRBV12-4

CDR3aa: CASSLGRVGEQYF
j_gene: TRBJ2-7
abundance: many
v_gene: TRBV28

CDR3aa: CASSLTEGSSALHF
j_gene: TRBJ1-6
abundance: .
v_gene: TRBV5-1

CDR3aa: CSARVGSTDTEAFF
j_gene: TRBJ1-1
abundance: .
v_gene: TRBV20-1

CDR3aa: CASSSGVVETQYF
j_gene: TRBJ2-5
abundance: many
v_gene: TRBV6-5

CDR3aa: CASGGTANYGYTF
j_gene: TRBJ1-2
abundance: few
v_gene: TRBV5-1

CDR3aa: CASSTPGVYEQYF
j_gene: TRBJ2-7
abundance: .
v_gene: TRBV19

CDR3aa: CASRGGVILSGANVLTF
j_gene: TRBJ2-6
abundance: few
v_gene: TRBV6-1

CDR3aa: CASSQSPVSEDLQETQYF
j_gene: TRBJ2-5
abundance: .
v_gene: TRBV3-1

CDR3aa: CASSFQGAAGYTF
j_gene: TRBJ1-2
abundance: .
v_gene: TRBV13

CDR3aa: CATSRDSGATIYEQYF
j_gene: TRBJ2-7
abundance: .
v_gene: TRBV15

CDR3aa: CASTLKKFGTGRQETQYF
j_gene: TRBJ2-5
abundance: many
v_gene: TRBV28

CDR3aa: CASSQDVTLGNTMYF
j_gene: TRBJ1-3
abundance: .
v_gene: TRBV3-1

CDR3aa: CASRKEDRYTGELFF
j_gene: TRBJ2-2
abundance: many
v_gene: TRBV2

CDR3aa: CASSLGSGGLLEQFF
j_gene: TRBJ2-1
abundance: few
v_gene: TRBV12-3/TRBV12-4

CDR3aa: CASSPDYNSPLHF
j_gene: TRBJ1-6
abundance: many
v_gene: TRBV5-1

CDR3aa: CSEGRTYEQYF
j_gene: TRBJ2-7
abundance: many
v_gene: TRBV29-1

CDR3aa: CSARDNGGDQITYEQYF
j_gene: TRBJ2-7
abundance: few
v_gene: TRBV20-1

CDR3aa: CASSPENYGYTF
j_gene: TRBJ1-2
abundance: many
v_gene: TRBV6-1

CDR3aa: CAISEGTGTRAGYF
j_gene: TRBJ2-7
abundance: few
v_gene: TRBV10-3

CDR3aa: CSVGDSYNQPQHF
j_gene: TRBJ1-5
abundance: many
v_gene: TRBV29-1

CDR3aa: CASSLSTGKAVETQYF
j_gene: TRBJ2-5
abundance: many
v_gene: TRBV7-2

CDR3aa: CASSPRSSGRLKETQYF
j_gene: TRBJ2-5
abundance: .
v_gene: TRBV18

CDR3aa: CATSDPTGFTGELFF
j_gene: TRBJ2-2
abundance: many
v_gene: TRBV24-1